This T cell receptor beta chain was recovered during a study of T cell responses to AZD1222 COVID-19 vaccine. Background on the study: Timing groups of about 4 and about 12 weeks for second doses were pooled.

Repertoires were generated with immunoSEQ multiplex PCR, while TCRdb's copy carries only in-frame clones and drops some. The sample holds about 99,000 clones, 90% to 95% seen once. Regarding the study as a whole: White British people made up most donors, females outnumbered males, and clonal diversity was possibly underestimated. Vaccine-associated CD4 TCRs spanned spike, dominant at 160-218 and 743-854. Spike-specific TCR breadth and depth grew following two AZD1222 doses.

The germline gives CDR1 LNHNV, CDR2 YYDKDF (reference sequence). V was clipped by 6 bases and J by 1 base, with 18 bases between them. The CDR3 has 16 residues. A note on this clone: Its antigen is undetermined.

The clonotype comes from an adult in good health. J is TRBJ1-1 and V is TRBV15; D may be TRBD1 (5 bases). The source was peripheral blood, collected on day 0 of AZD1222 vaccination. CDR3 protein: CATRRSLGTANTEAFF. The CDR3 DNA reads TGTGCCACCAGACGAAGCCTTGGGACCGCGAACACTGAAGCTTTCTTT.